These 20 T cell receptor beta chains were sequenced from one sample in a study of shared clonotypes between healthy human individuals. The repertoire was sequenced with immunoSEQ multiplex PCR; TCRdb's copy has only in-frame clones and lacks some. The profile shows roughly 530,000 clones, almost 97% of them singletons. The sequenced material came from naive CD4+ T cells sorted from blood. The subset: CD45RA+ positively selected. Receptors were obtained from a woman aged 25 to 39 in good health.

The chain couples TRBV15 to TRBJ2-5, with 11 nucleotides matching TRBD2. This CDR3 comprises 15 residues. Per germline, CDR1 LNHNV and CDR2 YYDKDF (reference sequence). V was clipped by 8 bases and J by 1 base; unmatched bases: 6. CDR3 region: CATGVGLAVQETQYF. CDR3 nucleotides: TGTGCCACCGGTGTGGGACTAGCGGTCCAAGAGACCCAGTACTTC.

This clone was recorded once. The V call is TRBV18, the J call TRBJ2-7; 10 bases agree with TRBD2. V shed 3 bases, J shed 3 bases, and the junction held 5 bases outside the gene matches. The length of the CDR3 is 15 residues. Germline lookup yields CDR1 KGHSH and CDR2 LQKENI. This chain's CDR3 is CASSPTSGIGYEQYF. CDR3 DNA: TGTGCCAGCTCACCTACTAGCGGGATCGGCTACGAGCAGTACTTC.

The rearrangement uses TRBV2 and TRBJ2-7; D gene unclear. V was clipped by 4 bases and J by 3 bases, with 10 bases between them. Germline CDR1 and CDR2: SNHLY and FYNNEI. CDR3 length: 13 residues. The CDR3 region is CASSGRPNYEQYF. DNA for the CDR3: TGTGCCAGCAGTGGGAGACCGAACTACGAGCAGTACTTC.

In DNA form, the CDR3 reads TGTGCCAGCAGCCGAACGACAGGGGAGAAATACTCTGGAAACACCATATATTTT. Encoded protein: CASSRTTGEKYSGNTIYF. The rearrangement joins TRBV7-9 to TRBJ1-3; 8 positions agree with TRBD1. This CDR3 region has 18 residues. Trimming at V came to 5 bases and at J to 0 bases, leaving 12 bases not matched to a gene. Looked up from germline, CDR1 is SEHNR and CDR2 is FQNEAQ (reference sequence).

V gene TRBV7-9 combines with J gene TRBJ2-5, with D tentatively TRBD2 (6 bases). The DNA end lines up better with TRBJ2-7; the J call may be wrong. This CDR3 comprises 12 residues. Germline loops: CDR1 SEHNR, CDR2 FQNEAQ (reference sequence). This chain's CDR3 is CASSYSGYEQYF. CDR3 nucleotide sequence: TGTGCCAGCAGCTATAGCGGCTACGAGCAGTACTTC.

The CDR3 here is CASSQVPRTTSYEQYF. The CDR3 DNA reads TGCGCCAGCAGCCAAGTCCCCAGGACTACTTCCTACGAGCAGTACTTC. The chain employs TRBV4-1 and TRBJ2-7; D is possibly TRBD2 (6 bases). This CDR3 is built from 16 residues. Germline CDR1 is MGHRA and CDR2 is YSYEKL. The V end was cut by 1 base, the J end by 1 base, with 14 bases between.

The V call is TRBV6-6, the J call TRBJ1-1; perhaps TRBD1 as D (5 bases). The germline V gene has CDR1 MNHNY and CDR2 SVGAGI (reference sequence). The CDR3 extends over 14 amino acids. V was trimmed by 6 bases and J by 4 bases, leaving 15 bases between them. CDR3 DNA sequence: TGTGCCAGCAGGACGACAGAGTTGGCCACTGAAGCTTTCTTT. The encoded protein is CASRTTELATEAFF.

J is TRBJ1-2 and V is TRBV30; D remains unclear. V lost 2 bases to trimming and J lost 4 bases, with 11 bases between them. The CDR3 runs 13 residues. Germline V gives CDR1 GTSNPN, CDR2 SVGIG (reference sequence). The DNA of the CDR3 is TGTGCCTGGAGTCGAGACCTATCCTATGGCTACACCTTC. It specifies CAWSRDLSYGYTF.

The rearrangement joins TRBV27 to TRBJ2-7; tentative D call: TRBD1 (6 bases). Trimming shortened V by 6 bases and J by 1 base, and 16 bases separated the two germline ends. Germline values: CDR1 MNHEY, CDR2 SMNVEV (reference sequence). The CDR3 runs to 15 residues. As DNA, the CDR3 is TGTGCCAGCAGCTACCGGGACATAGGTTCCTACGAGCAGTACTTC. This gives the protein CASSYRDIGSYEQYF.

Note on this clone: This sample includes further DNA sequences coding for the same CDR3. The CDR3 DNA sequence: TGCGCCAGCAGCTTGACGGAGGAGACCCAGTACTTC. Encoded protein: CASSLTEETQYF. The chain has TRBV5-1 and TRBJ2-5; D call uncertain. Trimming stripped 1 base from V and 5 bases from J, with 6 bases between. In germline, CDR1 is SGHRS, CDR2 YFSETQ. The CDR3 has 12 residues.

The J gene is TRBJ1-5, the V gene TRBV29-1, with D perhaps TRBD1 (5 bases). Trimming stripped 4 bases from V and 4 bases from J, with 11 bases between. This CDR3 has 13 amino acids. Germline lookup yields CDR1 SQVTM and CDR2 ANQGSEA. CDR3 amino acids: CSVAEGMNQPQHF. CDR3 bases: TGCAGCGTTGCTGAGGGGATGAATCAGCCCCAGCATTTT.

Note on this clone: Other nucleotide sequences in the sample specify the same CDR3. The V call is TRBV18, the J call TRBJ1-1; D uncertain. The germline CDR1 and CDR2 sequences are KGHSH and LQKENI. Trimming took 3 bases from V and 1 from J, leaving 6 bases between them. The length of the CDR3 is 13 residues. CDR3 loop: CASSPTRNTEAFF. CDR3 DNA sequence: TGTGCCAGCTCACCGACAAGGAACACTGAAGCTTTCTTT.

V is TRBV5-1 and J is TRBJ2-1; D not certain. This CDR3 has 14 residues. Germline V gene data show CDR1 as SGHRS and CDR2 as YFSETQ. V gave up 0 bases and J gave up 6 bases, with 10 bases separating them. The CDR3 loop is CASSLGISSNEQFF. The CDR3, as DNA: TGCGCCAGCAGCTTGGGCATATCAAGCAATGAGCAGTTCTTC. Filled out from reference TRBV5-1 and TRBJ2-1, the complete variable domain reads KAGVTQTPRYLIKTRGQQVTLSCSPISGHRSVSWYQQTPGQGLQFLFEYFSETQRNKGNFPGRFSGRQFSNSRSEMNVSTLELGDSALYLCASSLGISSNEQFFGPGTRLTVL.

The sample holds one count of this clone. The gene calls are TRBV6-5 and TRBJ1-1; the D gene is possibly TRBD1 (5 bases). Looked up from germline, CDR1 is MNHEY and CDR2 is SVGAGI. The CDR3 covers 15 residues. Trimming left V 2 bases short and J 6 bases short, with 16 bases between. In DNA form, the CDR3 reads TGTGCCAGCAGTTACAGTCGGGGGTTTATCGCTGAAGCTTTCTTT. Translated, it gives CASSYSRGFIAEAFF.

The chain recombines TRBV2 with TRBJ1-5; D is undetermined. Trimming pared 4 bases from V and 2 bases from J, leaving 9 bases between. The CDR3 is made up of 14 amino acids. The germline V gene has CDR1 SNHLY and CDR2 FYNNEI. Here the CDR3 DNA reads TGTGCCAGCAGTGTCTCGTGGCGCAATCAGCCCCAGCATTTT. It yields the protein CASSVSWRNQPQHF. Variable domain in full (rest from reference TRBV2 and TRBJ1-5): EPEVTQTPSHQVTQMGQEVILRCVPISNHLYFYWYRQILGQKVEFLVSFYNNEISEKSEIFDDQFSVERPDGSNFTLKIRSTKLEDSAMYFCASSVSWRNQPQHFGDGTRLSIL.

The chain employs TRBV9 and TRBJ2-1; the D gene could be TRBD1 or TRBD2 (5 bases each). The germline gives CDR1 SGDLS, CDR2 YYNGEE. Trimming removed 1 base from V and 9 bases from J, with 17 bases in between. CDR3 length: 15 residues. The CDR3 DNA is TGTGCCAGCAGCGTATCCACCGATGGGGGTGGTGAGCAGTTCTTC. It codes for CASSVSTDGGGEQFF.

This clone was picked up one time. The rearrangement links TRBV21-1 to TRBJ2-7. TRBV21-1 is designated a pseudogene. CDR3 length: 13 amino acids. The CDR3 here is CARANNCSYEQYF. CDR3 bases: TGTGCCAGGGCGAACAACTGCTCCTACGAGCAGTACTTC.

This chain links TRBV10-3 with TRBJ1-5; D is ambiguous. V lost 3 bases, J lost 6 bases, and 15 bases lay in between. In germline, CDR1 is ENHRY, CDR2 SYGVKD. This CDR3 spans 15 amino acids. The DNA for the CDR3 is TGTGCCATCAGTGATCCTGACGGACTCGGTCAGCCCCAGCATTTT. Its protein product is CAISDPDGLGQPQHF.

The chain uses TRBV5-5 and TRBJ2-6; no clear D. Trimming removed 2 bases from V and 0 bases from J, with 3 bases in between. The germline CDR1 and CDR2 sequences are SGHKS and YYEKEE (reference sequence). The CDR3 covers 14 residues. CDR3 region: CASSFSSGANVLTF. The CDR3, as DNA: TGTGCCAGCAGCTTTTCCTCTGGGGCCAACGTCCTGACTTTC.

The CDR3 spells CASSLTRSGANVLTF. The DNA of the CDR3 is TGTGCCAGCAGCTTAACTAGATCTGGGGCCAACGTCCTGACTTTC. The rearrangement joins TRBV7-3 to TRBJ2-6; D remains unclear. Looked up from germline, CDR1 is SGHTA and CDR2 is FQGTGA. This CDR3 is 15 amino acids long. The V end was cut by 0 bases, the J end by 1 base, with 4 bases between.